Listed here are 30 T cell receptor beta chains from one sample, sequenced in a study of blood T cell repertoires in COVID-19. Here immunoSEQ multiplex PCR was the method, and the copy in TCRdb shows in-frame clones only, minus some. The sample shows under 45,000 clones, approximately 90% of them seen only once. Sample: peripheral blood. Source of these receptors: a man in his 60s with active or convalescent COVID-19.

The chain recombines TRBV18 with TRBJ1-2, with D possibly matching TRBD1 (5 bases). In germline, CDR1 is KGHSH, CDR2 LQKENI. The CDR3 has 16 amino acids. V shed 2 bases and J shed 5 bases, with 18 bases lying between them. CDR3 DNA: TGTGCCAGCTCACCAGGCCGGGAAGGGACTGGGTATGGCTACACCTTC. Its translation: CASSPGREGTGYGYTF.

CDR3 sequence reads: CASRRDRDYHEQYF. DNA for the CDR3: TGTGCCAGCAGACGGGACAGAGACTATCACGAGCAGTACTTC. The chain joins TRBV6-5 to TRBJ2-7; 7 bases match TRBD1. The CDR3 covers 14 residues. V lost 6 bases, J lost 5 bases, and 10 bases stayed unmatched. Germline-derived CDR1 and CDR2 are MNHEY and SVGAGI.

V is TRBV25-1 and J is TRBJ1-6; TRBD1 might be the D (5 bases). V lost 8 bases to trimming and J lost 14 bases, with 13 bases between them. CDR1 and CDR2 from the germline V gene are MGHDK and SYGVNS. There are 11 residues in the CDR3. The CDR3 bases are TGTGCCAGCCAACAGGTCGGATCCCTCCACTTT. The encoded protein is CASQQVGSLHF.

The V call is TRBV6-1, the J call TRBJ1-1; tentative D call: TRBD1 (5 bases). The CDR3 is 14 residues long. V lost 2 bases and J lost 4, with 11 bases in between. Germline assignment: CDR1 MNHNS and CDR2 SASEGT. The CDR3 DNA reads TGTGCCAGCAGTGAACCGGGCAGGGCCACTGAAGCTTTCTTT. Protein product: CASSEPGRATEAFF.

The chain recombines TRBV11-2 with TRBJ1-2; 7 positions agree with TRBD1. The germline V gene encodes CDR1 SGHAT and CDR2 FQNNGV. Losses at the gene ends were 8 bases for V and 0 bases for J; bases not matched to a gene: 9. This CDR3 spans 15 amino acids. CDR3 region: CASVKFRGTNYGYTF. The CDR3 DNA reads as TGTGCCAGCGTAAAATTCAGGGGGACTAACTATGGCTACACCTTC. Together with reference TRBV11-2 and TRBJ1-2, the CDR3 gives the full variable domain: EAGVAQSPRYKIIEKRQSVAFWCNPISGHATLYWYQQILGQGPKLLIQFQNNGVVDDSQLPKDRFSAERLKGVDSTLKIQPAKLEDSAVYLCASVKFRGTNYGYTFGSGTRLTVV.

J is TRBJ2-3 and V is TRBV18; 14 bases are shared with TRBD2. The ends lost 0 bases at V and 6 bases at J; junction bases unmatched: 5. CDR1 and CDR2 from the germline V gene are KGHSH and LQKENI. This CDR3 comprises 17 residues. Written as DNA, the CDR3 is TGTGCCAGCTCACCACCGGGACTAGCGGGAGTGCGGGATACGCAGTATTTT. Its translation is CASSPPGLAGVRDTQYF.

The rearrangement joins TRBV24-1 to TRBJ2-3, with 8 bases matching TRBD1. This CDR3 has 16 amino acids. CDR1 is KGHDR, CDR2 SFDVKD, per germline. J gave up 2 bases and V 0 bases, and 3 bases lay outside the gene matches. The CDR3 region has the DNA TGTGCCACCAGTGATTTGGGACAGGGACCCACAGATACGCAGTATTTT. This encodes CATSDLGQGPTDTQYF.

This clone appeared once. V and J are TRBV23-1 and TRBJ2-7; TRBD1 matches at 9 bases. TRBV23-1 is placed among ORFs of uncertain function. The CDR3 is made up of 17 amino acids. The V and J ends lost 7 bases and 7 bases, in that order; junction bases with no gene match: 20. This chain's CDR3 is CASIEDRGGPLPLEQYF. DNA for the CDR3: TGCGCCAGCATCGAGGACAGGGGAGGCCCTCTCCCTTTGGAGCAGTACTTC.

The rearrangement links TRBV24-1 to TRBJ2-6; 8 bases are a match to TRBD1. V was clipped by 4 bases and J by 0 bases; unmatched bases: 7. This CDR3 region has 18 residues. Germline V lookup: CDR1 KGHDR, CDR2 SFDVKD. The CDR3 here is CATSDSARGLSGANVLTF. The CDR3 coding sequence is TGTGCCACCAGTGACTCTGCCAGGGGGCTCTCTGGGGCCAACGTCCTGACTTTC.

V usage is TRBV11-3 and J usage is TRBJ2-2; 7 bases map to TRBD1. CDR3 length: 14 residues. Germline V gives CDR1 SGHNT, CDR2 YENEEA. V shed 3 bases, J shed 3 bases, and the junction held 1 base outside the gene matches. The CDR3 DNA follows: TGTGCCAGCAGCTTTACAGGGGACACCGGGGAGCTGTTTTTT. It translates to CASSFTGDTGELFF.

The genes are TRBV5-6 and TRBJ2-1; TRBD1 agrees at 9 bases. The CDR3 sequence is 17 residues long. V shed 0 bases, J shed 4 bases, and the junction held 8 bases outside the gene matches. Germline V lookup: CDR1 SGHDT, CDR2 YYEEEE. CDR3: CASSLALYGTGYNEQFF. CDR3 DNA: TGTGCCAGCAGCTTGGCTCTATATGGGACAGGGTACAATGAGCAGTTCTTC.

This chain joins TRBV2 and TRBJ1-1; TRBD1 might be the D (5 bases). V gave up 3 bases and J gave up 2 bases, with 13 bases separating them. Germline V lookup: CDR1 SNHLY, CDR2 FYNNEI. The CDR3 spans 15 residues. The CDR3 protein is CASSDQGSRNTEAFF. CDR3 DNA: TGTGCCAGCAGTGATCAGGGCAGTAGAAACACTGAAGCTTTCTTT.

The chain carries TRBV7-2 and TRBJ2-7; a possible D gene is TRBD2 (5 bases). This CDR3 region has 15 residues. Trimming left V 0 bases short and J 2 bases short, with 11 bases between. Germline V CDR1 and CDR2: SGHTA, FQGNSA. The CDR3 DNA follows: TGTGCCAGCAGCTTAGCACGGGAAAGGCCCTACGAGCAGTACTTC. It translates to CASSLARERPYEQYF.

CDR3 nucleotide sequence: TGTGCCAGCAGCCCCTCCCAGGGATACGAGCAGTACTTC. Its translation: CASSPSQGYEQYF. The rearrangement uses TRBV9 and TRBJ2-7, with a possible D match to TRBD1 (5 bases). The CDR3 is made up of 13 amino acids. V was trimmed by 4 bases and J by 4 bases, leaving 12 bases between them. Germline loops: CDR1 SGDLS, CDR2 YYNGEE. Drawing the rest from reference TRBV9 and TRBJ2-7, the complete variable domain is DSGVTQTPKHLITATGQRVTLRCSPRSGDLSVYWYQQSLDQGLQFLIQYYNGEERAKGNILERFSAQQFPDLHSELNLSSLELGDSALYFCASSPSQGYEQYFGPGTRLTVT.

V is TRBV4-1 and J is TRBJ1-6, with D tentatively TRBD1 (6 bases). Germline CDR1 MGHRA, CDR2 YSYEKL. The CDR3 sequence is 16 residues long. Trimming pared 1 base from V and 8 bases from J, leaving 15 bases between. CDR3 in amino acids: CASSQGPGDFDSPLHF. In DNA form, the CDR3 reads TGCGCCAGCAGCCAAGGCCCAGGGGATTTTGATTCACCCCTCCACTTT.

There are a few counts of this clone. CDR3 sequence: CAIAGTGSLNTIYF. The CDR3 DNA follows: TGTGCCATCGCCGGGACAGGGAGCCTAAACACCATATATTTT. This rearrangement joins TRBV10-3 to TRBJ1-3; 9 nucleotides match TRBD1. This CDR3 spans 14 amino acids. Trimming cost V 8 bases and J 6 bases; bases outside gene matches: 8. Germline V gene data show CDR1 as ENHRY and CDR2 as SYGVKD.

This rearrangement joins TRBV30 to TRBJ1-5; maybe TRBD1 (5 bases). Trimming cost V 2 bases and J 7 bases, with 12 bases left between them. Germline V CDR1 and CDR2: GTSNPN, SVGIG (reference sequence). The CDR3 runs 13 residues. The CDR3 DNA reads as TGTGCCTGGAGTTCCGGGGGGAACCAGCCCCAGCATTTT. As protein: CAWSSGGNQPQHF.

The V gene is TRBV2, the J gene TRBJ1-3; D perhaps matches TRBD1 (6 bases). Between the trimmed V and J ends, which lost 4 bases and 0 bases, there was a span of 13 bases. CDR3 length: 16 residues. From germline, CDR1 is SNHLY and CDR2 FYNNEI. Here the CDR3 DNA reads TGTGCCAGCAGTGTCTCAGACAGGCTCTCTGGAAACACCATATATTTT. Its translation: CASSVSDRLSGNTIYF.

The chain is built from TRBV7-3 and TRBJ2-1, with D hard to call. Trimming took 0 bases from V and 3 from J, leaving 9 bases between them. The CDR3 is 15 amino acids. Germline V gene data show CDR1 as SGHTA and CDR2 as FQGTGA. The CDR3 sequence: CASSLTVRGYNEQFF. In nucleotides, the CDR3 is TGTGCCAGCAGCTTAACAGTACGAGGCTACAATGAGCAGTTCTTC.

This sequence joins TRBV15 and TRBJ2-5, with 8 bases fitting TRBD1. Per the germline V gene, CDR1 is LNHNV and CDR2 is YYDKDF (reference sequence). The CDR3 is 15 residues long. The V segment lost 8 bases and the J segment 2 bases; nucleotides outside the gene matches: 10. The CDR3 coding sequence is TGTGCCACCGCAAAAGACGGACAGGGACAAGAGACCCAGTACTTC. Protein sequence: CATAKDGQGQETQYF.

The chain combines TRBV19 with TRBJ2-1; TRBD2 aligns across 9 bases. V was clipped by 5 bases and J by 6 bases; unmatched bases: 2. From germline, CDR1 is LNHDA and CDR2 SQIVND (reference sequence). The length of the CDR3 is 13 residues. The CDR3 protein is CASSPAGGNEQFF. CDR3 in DNA: TGTGCCAGTAGTCCAGCGGGAGGCAATGAGCAGTTCTTC.

The V gene is TRBV7-2, the J gene TRBJ1-1; D gene ambiguous. CDR3 length: 12 residues. Germline CDR1 and CDR2: SGHTA and FQGNSA. The germline V and J ends were trimmed by 3 bases and 7 bases, with 9 bases remaining between them. DNA of the CDR3: TGTGCCAGCAGCTTGGGAGGTGTTGAAGCTTTCTTT. Its protein is CASSLGGVEAFF.

The count of this clone is one. The chain carries TRBV11-2 and TRBJ2-4; D is perhaps TRBD2 (5 bases). The CDR3 is 18 residues long. In germline, CDR1 is SGHAT, CDR2 FQNNGV. Trimming cost V 1 base and J 0 bases, with 16 bases left between them. CDR3 protein: CASSLGGQVGLAKNIQYF. Here the CDR3 DNA reads TGTGCCAGCAGCTTAGGTGGGCAGGTTGGACTAGCCAAAAACATTCAGTACTTC.

The chain recombines TRBV5-1 with TRBJ1-3; 8 nucleotides line up with TRBD1. The V and J ends lost 0 bases and 3 bases, in that order; junction bases with no gene match: 5. Germline V gene data show CDR1 as SGHRS and CDR2 as YFSETQ. The CDR3 is 16 amino acids. CDR3 residues: CASSLGQGLYGNTIYF. CDR3 sequence (DNA): TGCGCCAGCAGCTTGGGACAGGGGCTATATGGAAACACCATATATTTT.

The CDR3 region is CASIDLRAGGQEYF. In DNA form, the CDR3 reads TGTGCCAGCATCGACCTGCGGGCGGGCGGACAGGAGTACTTC. The chain links TRBV6-5 to TRBJ2-4; 7 bases match TRBD1. CDR1 and CDR2 (germline): MNHEY, SVGAGI. V shed 7 bases and J 14 bases; nucleotides not matched to a gene: 17. This CDR3 spans 14 amino acids.

The chain uses TRBV2 and TRBJ2-2, with D tentatively TRBD1 (6 bases). V lost 6 bases and J lost 7, with 18 bases in between. The CDR3 contains 15 residues. The V gene's germline CDR1 is SNHLY and CDR2 FYNNEI. CDR3 amino acids: CASRHRDINGGELFF. DNA of the CDR3: TGTGCCAGCAGACACCGGGACATTAATGGCGGGGAGCTGTTTTTT.

This clone was observed a handful of times. The chain carries TRBV19 and TRBJ1-1, with TRBD1 as a possible D gene (5 bases). Per the germline V gene, CDR1 is LNHDA and CDR2 is SQIVND (reference sequence). This CDR3 comprises 13 residues. V lost 3 bases and J 4 bases, leaving 9 bases between the germline ends. CDR3 protein: CASSIGQGTEAFF. DNA for the CDR3: TGTGCCAGTAGTATCGGCCAGGGCACTGAAGCTTTCTTT.

The V gene is TRBV7-9, the J gene TRBJ2-2; D is uncertain. This CDR3 has 14 amino acids. CDR1 is SEHNR and CDR2 is FQNEAQ in the germline V gene (reference sequence). V was shortened by 3 bases and J by 1 base, with 6 bases between the two germline ends. The CDR3 DNA reads TGTGCCAGCAGCTTCCTCTTGAACACCGGGGAGCTGTTTTTT. Protein product: CASSFLLNTGELFF.

The chain couples TRBV2 to TRBJ1-6; 8 bases fit TRBD1. The CDR3 loop spans 14 amino acids. The V segment lost 6 bases and the J segment 9 bases; nucleotides outside the gene matches: 7. Germline V CDR1 and CDR2: SNHLY, FYNNEI. The CDR3 bases are TGTGCCAGCAGGGTGACAGGGGCCGTTTCACCCCTCCACTTT. Its protein product is CASRVTGAVSPLHF.

The chain joins TRBV5-4 to TRBJ1-1; 10 positions agree with TRBD1. The V gene's germline CDR1 is SGHNT and CDR2 YYREEE (reference sequence). V shed 10 bases, J shed 4 bases, and the junction held 7 bases outside the gene matches. CDR3 size: 13 residues. CDR3 sequence reads: CAGWRTGGTEAFF. In DNA form, the CDR3 reads TGTGCCGGCTGGCGGACAGGGGGCACTGAAGCTTTCTTT.